In this sample, the clone carrying this TCR delta chain turned up a few times. The antigen remains undetermined. From germline, CDR1 is TSWWSYY and CDR2 QGS. The CDR3 has 20 residues. Trimming removed 2 bases from V and 0 bases from J; junction bases left unmatched: 18. The data were taken from a study of Vδ1+ human thymocytes. General study points: In the thymus, TRG and TRD repertoires looked highly polyclonal with Gaussian CDR3 lengths.

The template was reverse-transcribed extracted RNA. Multiplex PCR used pooled V-gene forward primers and a constant-region reverse primer to amplify CDR3s. TCRdb re-called clones from the multiplex PCR reads via CATT. Of over 45,000 delta-chain clones detected, approximately 15% appear once; the ten largest clones hold over 0.35%. This TCR was recovered from a girl under three years old who had congenital heart surgery. The sequenced sample consisted of Vdelta1+ gamma-delta thymocytes from the thymus. Sample subset: FACS-sorted CD3+ TCRalphabeta- TCRVdelta1+ TCRVdelta2- thymocytes. The chain is built from TRDV1 and TRDJ1; the match to TRDD3 covers 7 bases. The CDR3 sequence is CALGEGGSSTGEGYTDKLIF. The DNA of the CDR3 is TGTGCTCTTGGGGAAGGAGGAAGTTCTACTGGGGAGGGGTACACCGATAAACTCATCTTT.